A single sample is the source of the 12 T cell receptor beta chains below, sequenced in a study of early T cells in non-severe SARS-CoV-2 infection (dated by TCRdb to the early 2020s). Libraries were constructed by 5' RACE. This sample was sequenced with a NextSeq 500. The raw public reads went through TCRdb reprocessing: fastp at Q25, MiXCR clone calling, in-frame beta chains kept. A single entry per CDR3 protein holds the most common genes and DNA from its merged rows. The sample table lists around 30,000 distinct CDR3 sequences, over 9% of them with a count of one. Roughly 13% of the sample is in the top ten clones. Sequenced material: whole blood. The receptor set was obtained from an adult who was a healthcare worker with PCR-confirmed SARS-CoV-2 infection or an uninfected control (not recorded which).

The table lists this clonotype with many counts. The genes are TRBV6-4 and TRBJ2-2; no clear D gene. Trimming cost V 2 bases and J 3 bases, with 4 bases left between them. CDR1 and CDR2 (germline): MRHNA, SNTAGT. The length of the CDR3 is 13 residues. The DNA for the CDR3 is TGTGCCAGCAGTGACAGTTACACCGGGGAGCTGTTTTTT. It codes for CASSDSYTGELFF.

In its sample, this clonotype was seen many times. This chain uses TRBV24-1 with TRBJ2-1, with D hard to call. Germline V lookup: CDR1 KGHDR, CDR2 SFDVKD. The V end was cut by 2 bases, the J end by 14 bases, with 12 bases between. This CDR3 has 12 residues. The CDR3 sequence is CATSDSEYREFF. The DNA for the CDR3 is TGTGCCACCAGTGATTCGGAGTATCGGGAGTTCTTC.

V is TRBV20-1 and J is TRBJ1-4; 9 bases map to TRBD1. Germline loops: CDR1 DFQATT, CDR2 SNEGSKA (reference sequence). With 5 bases clipped from V and 5 bases from J, the junction kept 3 bases outside the gene matches. CDR3 length equals 13 residues. The CDR3 DNA reads TGCAGTGCTCCGGGACAGGGCAATGAAAAACTGTTTTTT. It encodes CSAPGQGNEKLFF.

The chain combines TRBV11-2 with TRBJ2-7; TRBD1 might be the D (6 bases). Trimming stripped 3 bases from V and 1 base from J, with 10 bases between. CDR1 is SGHAT, CDR2 FQNNGV, per germline. The CDR3 covers 14 residues. The CDR3 region has the DNA TGTGCCAGCAGCTTCTTCAGGGGATCCTACGAGCAGTACTTC. Its translation: CASSFFRGSYEQYF.

Turning to this clonotype: Possible read error: a much larger clone is one base away. V usage is TRBV9 and J usage is TRBJ2-3; TRBD2 aligns across 8 bases. CDR3 size: 14 residues. From germline, CDR1 is SGDLS and CDR2 YYNGEE. CDR3 loop: CDSSVAGSTDTQYF. DNA of the CDR3: TGTGACAGCAGCGTAGCGGGGAGCACAGATACGCAGTATTTT.

There are many counts of this clonotype. The junction departs from germline at one end; a sequencing error may be responsible. This chain uses TRBV7-7 with TRBJ2-1, with TRBD2 matching 10 bases. Germline values: CDR1 SSHAT, CDR2 FNYEAQ (reference sequence). The CDR3 extends over 15 amino acids. The CDR3 reads CASSTSSSGSNEQFF. For the CDR3, the DNA is TGTGCTAGCAGCACAAGCTCTAGCGGGAGCAATGAGCAGTTCTTC. Together with reference TRBV7-7 and TRBJ2-1, the CDR3 gives the full variable domain: GAGVSQSPRYKVTKRGQDVTLRCDPISSHATLYWYQQALGQGPEFLTYFNYEAQPDKSGLPSDRFSAERPEGSISTLTIQRTEQRDSAMYRCASSTSSSGSNEQFFGPGTRLTVL.

This clonotype came up many times. J is TRBJ2-1 and V is TRBV2, with D maybe TRBD2 (6 bases). V gave up 7 bases and J gave up 3 bases, with 16 bases separating them. Per the germline V gene, CDR1 is SNHLY and CDR2 is FYNNEI. The length of the CDR3 is 15 residues. The CDR3: CASNRGTLDYNEQFF. The CDR3 bases are TGTGCCAGCAATCGCGGGACCCTTGACTACAATGAGCAGTTCTTC.

The chain uses TRBV11-1 and TRBJ2-2; 8 nucleotides agree with TRBD1. The CDR3 length is 15 residues. V lost 5 bases, J lost 4 bases, and 6 bases stayed unmatched. Germline assignment: CDR1 SGHAT and CDR2 FQDESV (reference sequence). CDR3 sequence (DNA): TGTGCCAGCAGCAAAGCAGGGGGCAGCACCGGGGAGCTGTTTTTT. It is translated as CASSKAGGSTGELFF.

This clonotype appeared a few times. The CDR3 sequence is CASSVGGLETQYF. Written as DNA, the CDR3 is TGTGCCAGCAGCGTAGGGGGACTGGAGACCCAGTACTTC. This sequence joins TRBV9 and TRBJ2-5, with D perhaps TRBD2 (6 bases). V was cut by 0 bases and J by 5 bases, with 8 bases left in between. Germline CDR1 reads SGDLS; CDR2 reads YYNGEE. The CDR3 contains 13 residues.

Note on this clonotype: A clone one base away is much larger, so this may be a read error. The chain recombines TRBV29-1 with TRBJ1-6; a possible D gene is TRBD1 (6 bases). Germline CDR1 is SQVTM and CDR2 is ANQGSEA. This CDR3 is built from 13 residues. CDR3 loop: CRVEVTQGQLLHF. The CDR3 DNA sequence: TGCAGAGTTGAAGTAACGCAGGGACAACTCCTCCACTTT.

This clonotype was detected many times. The chain recombines TRBV29-1 with TRBJ2-7; the D gene is possibly TRBD2 (6 bases). There are 11 residues in the CDR3. Germline CDR1 SQVTM, CDR2 ANQGSEA. Trimming cost V 6 bases and J 6 bases, with 12 bases left between them. The CDR3 region is CSVRDSLEQYF. The CDR3 nucleotides are TGCAGCGTGCGGGACTCTCTCGAGCAGTACTTC.

This clonotype has a handful of counts. This chain links TRBV5-1 with TRBJ2-5, with 10 bases that match TRBD2. Germline V lookup: CDR1 SGHRS, CDR2 YFSETQ. The CDR3 has 16 residues. Germline trimming cut 0 bases from V and 1 base from J; bases unmatched to any gene: 3. Here the CDR3 DNA reads TGCGCCAGCAGCTTGGAACTAGCGGGGCCCCAAGAGACCCAGTACTTC. Its protein is CASSLELAGPQETQYF. The whole variable domain, filled in from reference TRBV5-1 and TRBJ2-5, reads KAGVTQTPRYLIKTRGQQVTLSCSPISGHRSVSWYQQTPGQGLQFLFEYFSETQRNKGNFPGRFSGRQFSNSRSEMNVSTLELGDSALYLCASSLELAGPQETQYFGPGTRLLVL.